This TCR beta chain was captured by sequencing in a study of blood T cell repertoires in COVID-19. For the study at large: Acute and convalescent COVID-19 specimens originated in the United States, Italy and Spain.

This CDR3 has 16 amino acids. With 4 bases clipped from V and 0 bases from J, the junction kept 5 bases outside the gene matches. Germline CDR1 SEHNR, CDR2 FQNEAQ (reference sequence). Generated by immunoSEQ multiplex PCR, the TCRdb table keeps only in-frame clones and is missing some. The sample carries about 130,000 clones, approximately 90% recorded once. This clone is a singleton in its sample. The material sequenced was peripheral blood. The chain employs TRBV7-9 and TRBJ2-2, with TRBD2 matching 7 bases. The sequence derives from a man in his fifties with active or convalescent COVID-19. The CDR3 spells CASSSTGLTNTGELFF. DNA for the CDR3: TGTGCCAGCAGCTCCACGGGACTAACGAACACCGGGGAGCTGTTTTTT.